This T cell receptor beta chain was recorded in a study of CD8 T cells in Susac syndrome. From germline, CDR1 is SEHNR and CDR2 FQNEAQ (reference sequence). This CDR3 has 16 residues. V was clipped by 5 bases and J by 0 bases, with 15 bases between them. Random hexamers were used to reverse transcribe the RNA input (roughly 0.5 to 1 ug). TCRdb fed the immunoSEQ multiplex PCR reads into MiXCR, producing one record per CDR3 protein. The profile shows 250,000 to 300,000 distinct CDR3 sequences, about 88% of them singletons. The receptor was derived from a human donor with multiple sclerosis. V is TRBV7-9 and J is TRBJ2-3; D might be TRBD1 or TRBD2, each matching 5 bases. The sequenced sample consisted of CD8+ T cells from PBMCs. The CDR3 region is CASSPPQGTSTDTQYF. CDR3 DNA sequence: TGTGCCAGCAGCCCCCCCCAAGGGACGAGCACAGATACGCAGTATTTT.